The rows below give T cell receptor beta chains drawn from one sample of a study of prognosis after radiotherapy for stage I lung cancer. TCRdb fed the multiplex PCR reads into MiXCR, producing one record per CDR3 protein. The data show 20,000 or so distinct CDR3 sequences, 43% seen once. The material sequenced was PBMCs, taken before or after stereotactic body radiation therapy (not recorded which). These receptors originate from a donor over 45 with non-small cell lung cancer. CDR3s include the opening cysteine and the closing phenylalanine or tryptophan. The D gene is left open where the match is weak. Not every row has a clone size; where given, it reads once, few, many or a size class.

v_gene: TRBV7-3; abundance: many; j_gene: TRBJ2-5; d_gene: TRBD2; CDR3aa: CASSPGGGLQETQYF; CDR3nt: TGTGCCAGCAGCCCCGGGGGGGGGCTTCAAGAGACCCAGTACTTC
v_gene: TRBV7-3; abundance: many; j_gene: TRBJ2-5; d_gene: .; CDR3aa: CASSLTGKETQYF; CDR3nt: TGTGCCAGCAGCCTGACAGGCAAAGAGACCCAGTACTTC
v_gene: TRBV5-1; abundance: few; j_gene: TRBJ2-7; d_gene: TRBD1; CDR3aa: CASSSGRTGGYEQYF; CDR3nt: TGCGCCAGCAGCTCGGGACGGACAGGGGGCTACGAGCAGTACTTC
v_gene: TRBV6-2/TRBV6-3; abundance: .; j_gene: TRBJ1-2; d_gene: .; CDR3aa: CASLGGPGYTF; CDR3nt: TGTGCCAGCTTAGGGGGTCCTGGCTACACCTTC
v_gene: TRBV4-3; abundance: many; j_gene: TRBJ1-2; d_gene: TRBD1; CDR3aa: CASSQDTGTGTLVGYGYTF; CDR3nt: TGCGCCAGCAGCCAAGATACCGGGACAGGCACCCTCGTGGGCTATGGCTACACCTTC
v_gene: TRBV20-1; abundance: .; j_gene: TRBJ2-1; d_gene: .; CDR3aa: CSATGQVDEHFF; CDR3nt: TGCAGTGCGACCGGGCAGGTGGATGAGCATTTCTTC
v_gene: TRBV7-7; abundance: many; j_gene: TRBJ2-1; d_gene: .; CDR3aa: CASSPQGLGNEQFF; CDR3nt: TGTGCCAGCAGCCCCCAGGGTCTCGGCAATGAGCAGTTCTTC
v_gene: TRBV19; abundance: many; j_gene: TRBJ1-2; d_gene: .; CDR3aa: CASSRQAFGYGYTF; CDR3nt: TGTGCCAGTAGTAGGCAGGCCTTTGGCTATGGCTACACCTTC
v_gene: TRBV6-1; abundance: medium-sized; j_gene: TRBJ2-7; d_gene: TRBD1; CDR3aa: CASTGGSLDEQYF; CDR3nt: TGTGCCAGCACAGGGGGCTCGCTCGACGAGCAGTACTTC
v_gene: TRBV7-9; abundance: many; j_gene: TRBJ2-3; d_gene: TRBD2; CDR3aa: CASSLTRGGRRFPDTQYF; CDR3nt: TGTGCCAGCAGCCTCACTCGGGGGGGACGTCGGTTCCCAGATACGCAGTATTTT
v_gene: TRBV28; abundance: .; j_gene: TRBJ2-7; d_gene: TRBD1; CDR3aa: CASSTEGQGKDEQYF; CDR3nt: TGTGCCAGCAGTACCGAAGGACAGGGTAAGGACGAGCAGTACTTC
v_gene: TRBV6-1; abundance: .; j_gene: TRBJ2-3; d_gene: .; CDR3aa: CASSAQGTDTQYF; CDR3nt: TGTGCCAGCAGTGCCCAGGGTACAGATACGCAGTATTTT
v_gene: TRBV9; abundance: once; j_gene: TRBJ1-1; d_gene: TRBD1; CDR3aa: CASSTGTGHTTEAFF; CDR3nt: TGTGCCAGCAGCACGGGGACAGGGCATACCACTGAAGCTTTCTTT
v_gene: TRBV10-3; abundance: .; j_gene: TRBJ2-7; d_gene: .; CDR3aa: CAIIGDSHEQYF; CDR3nt: TGTGCCATCATCGGGGACTCCCACGAGCAGTACTTC
v_gene: TRBV6-5; abundance: .; j_gene: TRBJ1-5; d_gene: .; CDR3aa: CASSYAGWNQPQHF; CDR3nt: TGTGCCAGCAGTTATGCGGGGTGGAATCAGCCCCAGCATTTT
v_gene: TRBV12-3/TRBV12-4; abundance: .; j_gene: TRBJ2-5; d_gene: TRBD2; CDR3aa: CASSFSSGRLRETQYF; CDR3nt: TGTGCCAGCAGTTTCTCTAGCGGGAGGCTTCGAGAGACCCAGTACTTC
v_gene: TRBV6-1; abundance: .; j_gene: TRBJ1-3; d_gene: TRBD1; CDR3aa: CASRGQGLSSGNTIYF; CDR3nt: TGTGCCAGCAGGGGACAGGGCCTCAGCTCTGGAAACACCATATATTTT
v_gene: TRBV24-1; abundance: medium-sized; j_gene: TRBJ2-2; d_gene: .; CDR3aa: CATSDLRGNTGELFF; CDR3nt: TGTGCCACCAGTGATTTGAGGGGGAACACCGGGGAGCTGTTTTTT
v_gene: TRBV7-6; abundance: .; j_gene: TRBJ2-2; d_gene: TRBD1; CDR3aa: CASSLARDRPGELFF; CDR3nt: TGTGCCAGCAGCTTAGCGAGGGACAGGCCCGGGGAGCTGTTTTTT